The subject of this entry is one T cell receptor (beta chain). Trimming took 3 bases from V and 0 from J, leaving 6 bases between them. This CDR3 is built from 13 residues. Germline CDR1 reads WNHNN; CDR2 reads SYGVQD (reference sequence). Donors had no other autoimmune disease or infection in four weeks. This record belongs to a study of type 1 and type 2 diabetes patients. Overall study: The cohort mixed type 1 diabetes, type 2 diabetes and nondiabetic donors. Magnetic bead positive selection isolated CD4+ or CD8+ T cells from PBMCs. The whole study generated some 20,000,000 paired-end reads.

The PCR template was genomic DNA. Multiplex PCR with 30 forward and 13 reverse primers amplified the TCR beta CDR3. Using its own MiXCR run on the multiplex PCR reads, TCRdb lists one record per CDR3 protein. The profile covers about 250,000 distinct CDR3 sequences, with more than 40% appearing a single time and roughly an eighth taken by the ten largest. The source of this sequence is a man between 18 and 29 years old with type 2 diabetes. The chain uses TRBV10-1 and TRBJ2-7; D is undetermined. Sequencing input: peripheral blood mononuclear cells (PBMCs). The CDR3 coding sequence is TGCGCCAGCAGTGATGGGCTCTCCTACGAGCAGTACTTC. Translated, it gives CASSDGLSYEQYF.